The present TCR beta chain was sequenced within a study of Ad26.COV2.S vaccination and SARS-CoV-2 variants. Study details: Once, or twice with 56 days between doses, Ad26.COV2.S was given intramuscularly. General study points: Comparable non-spike TCR breadth was observed in vaccine and placebo recipients.

Specified treatment: around 19 received Ad26.COV2.S at low or high dose, single or two shots; 5 received placebo; per-sample allocation not given. Vaccine and placebo recipients were sampled on day 63 after the first injection. Built on an Ad26 vector, the vaccine expressed Wuhan-strain SARS-CoV-2 spike. CDR1 SGHTA and CDR2 FQGNSA come from the germline V gene. This CDR3 is 18 amino acids long. The germline V and J ends were trimmed by 1 base and 1 base, with 18 bases remaining between them. Measured with immunoSEQ multiplex PCR; TCRdb has only the in-frame clones, and not every one. The profile shows over 400,000 clones, 80% to 95% of them singletons. Points on this clone: The antigen is unknown.

This sample comprised peripheral blood, obtained in a trial of Ad26.COV2.S vaccine versus placebo. This clonotype originated in a person aged 18-65 years who received the Ad26.COV2.S COVID-19 vaccine or a placebo. The chain couples TRBV7-2 to TRBJ2-3, with D possibly TRBD2 on 5 matching bases. The CDR3 spells CASSLGRGSIRGTDTQYF. In DNA, the CDR3 is TGTGCCAGCAGCTTAGGACGAGGGTCCATAAGGGGCACAGATACGCAGTATTTT.